This T cell receptor beta chain was recorded in a study of human T cells and chemical hapten exposure. Across the study: Weekly administration of diphenylcyclopropenone to the scalp of patients continued throughout the approximately 24-week study.

Time point reported: patch test 1, 2 weeks after DPC sensitization. Indicated treatment: therapeutic diphenylcyclopropenone sensitization with weekly scalp DPC. At patch-test visits, sampling came before the patch test. The CDR3 length is 13 residues. Germline-derived CDR1 and CDR2 are SGHDN and FVKESK. V lost 4 bases, J lost 6 bases, and 3 bases stayed unmatched. MiXCR, applied by TCRdb to the RACE reads, yields one record per CDR3 protein. The profile shows some 79,000 distinct CDR3 sequences, about 8% of them singletons. The study's findings and limits: The number of TCRs over 1 in 1000 frequency stayed unchanged after DPC.

In regard to this clonotype: Antigen: not known.

This sequence joins TRBV14 and TRBJ2-3, with 8 bases identical to TRBD2. This receptor was obtained from a woman in her 30s with alopecia areata. Some clones in this sample may be carry-over from other donors' samples. Sequencing was performed on whole blood, taken in connection with sensitization to the hapten diphenylcyclopropenone (DPC). CDR3 coding DNA: TGTGCCAGCAGCCGTAGCGGGGACGATACGCAGTATTTT. This sequence encodes CASSRSGDDTQYF.